Shown below are 27 T cell receptor beta chains from a single sample sequenced in a study of OX40 agonist ivuxolimab in advanced cancers. TCRdb keeps only in-frame clones here, not all; method: immunoSEQ multiplex PCR. The data contain around 80,000 clones, approximately 92% of them singletons. This material consisted of CD4+ or CD8+ T cells sorted from blood, taken in a trial of the OX40 agonist ivuxolimab. The receptors here all came from an adult with an advanced solid tumor such as melanoma, head and neck, liver or kidney cancer.

The V and J genes are TRBV7-6 and TRBJ2-7; possible D gene TRBD2, 5 bases. V was clipped by 6 bases and J by 5 bases, with 17 bases between them. Germline V gene lookup returns CDR1 SGHVS and CDR2 FNYEAQ. This CDR3 is 14 amino acids long. Here the CDR3 reads CASSPTSLLDEQYF. In nucleotides, the CDR3 is TGTGCCAGCAGTCCGACTTCCCTACTAGACGAGCAGTACTTC.

V is TRBV11-2 and J is TRBJ1-2; no firm D call. The germline V and J ends were trimmed by 1 base and 0 bases, with 12 bases remaining between them. The V gene's germline CDR1 is SGHAT and CDR2 FQNNGV. The CDR3 covers 16 residues. DNA for the CDR3: TGTGCCAGCAGCTTAGGTATCGGGTTAGCTAACTATGGCTACACCTTC. Protein: CASSLGIGLANYGYTF.

This clone was observed a few times. The CDR3 DNA reads as TGTGCCAGCAGCTTATCCCTCGCACTTTACGAGCAGTACTTC. Protein: CASSLSLALYEQYF. The chain joins TRBV7-9 to TRBJ2-7, with D hard to call. Germline assignment: CDR1 SEHNR and CDR2 FQNEAQ (reference sequence). V was pared by 2 bases and J by 4 bases, with 12 bases between. The length of the CDR3 is 14 residues.

V and J are TRBV29-1 and TRBJ2-7; D unresolved. The CDR3 is 13 residues long. Looked up from germline, CDR1 is SQVTM and CDR2 is ANQGSEA. Deletions cut 5 bases from V and 2 bases from J, with 13 bases between. Here the CDR3 DNA reads TGCAGCGTTATATTGGGCACCGCCTACGAGCAGTACTTC. It specifies CSVILGTAYEQYF.

This clone is a singleton in its sample. The J gene is TRBJ2-7, the V gene TRBV5-8; possible D gene TRBD2, 6 bases. The V and J ends lost 3 bases and 0 bases respectively, with 13 bases between them. The CDR3 has 15 amino acids. In germline, CDR1 is SGHTS, CDR2 YDEGEE. The DNA of the CDR3 is TGTGCCAGCAGCTGGGACGGACTAAGCTCCTACGAGCAGTACTTC. Protein: CASSWDGLSSYEQYF.

The CDR3 reads CASSPPNPTGRNEQFF. The CDR3 nucleotides are TGTGCCAGCAGCCCCCCTAACCCGACAGGGAGGAATGAGCAGTTCTTC. The rearrangement links TRBV9 to TRBJ2-1, with D possibly matching TRBD1 (7 bases). Germline assignment: CDR1 SGDLS and CDR2 YYNGEE. The CDR3 has 16 residues. V dropped 4 bases and J dropped 7 bases, with 21 bases sitting between them.

This clone showed up just a few times. This chain links TRBV5-1 with TRBJ2-3; TRBD2 matches 13 bases. The germline gives CDR1 SGHRS, CDR2 YFSETQ. CDR3 length: 15 amino acids. V trimming: 6 bases; J trimming: 7 bases; junction bases outside the gene matches: 8. For the CDR3, the DNA is TGCGCCAGCAACCCACTAGCGGGGGGGCACAATACGCAGTATTTT. It is translated as CASNPLAGGHNTQYF.

This sequence joins TRBV11-2 and TRBJ1-5; D unresolved. The CDR3 length is 15 residues. Germline CDR1 is SGHAT and CDR2 is FQNNGV. Trimming took 3 bases from V and 7 from J, leaving 16 bases between them. The CDR3 protein is CASSFGVEKGQPQHF. The CDR3 DNA follows: TGTGCCAGCAGCTTCGGGGTCGAGAAGGGACAGCCCCAGCATTTT.

The chain employs TRBV7-6 and TRBJ2-1; 8 bases are a match to TRBD1. Germline CDR1 reads SGHVS; CDR2 reads FNYEAQ. This CDR3 has 14 amino acids. With V trimmed by 0 bases and J by 9 bases, 4 bases remained unmatched. CDR3 coding DNA: TGTGCCAGCAGCTTAGCGAGGACAGGGCCTGAGCAGTTCTTC. This codes for CASSLARTGPEQFF.

The genes are TRBV19 and TRBJ2-3; 7 bases align to TRBD1. The CDR3 covers 15 residues. With 5 bases clipped from V and 4 bases from J, the junction kept 9 bases outside the gene matches. From germline, CDR1 is LNHDA and CDR2 SQIVND (reference sequence). For the CDR3, the DNA is TGTGCCAGTAGTTTGGGACAGACCTCGGCAGATACGCAGTATTTT. Amino acid sequence: CASSLGQTSADTQYF.

This clone was recorded only once. The chain links TRBV27 to TRBJ1-2; TRBD1 matches at 8 bases. The V gene end was trimmed by 2 bases and the J gene end by 7 bases; junction bases not matched to a gene: 6. Germline V lookup: CDR1 MNHEY, CDR2 SMNVEV (reference sequence). CDR3 length: 14 amino acids. CDR3 amino acids: CASSLIQGAGGYTF. CDR3 sequence (DNA): TGTGCCAGCAGTTTAATTCAGGGGGCGGGTGGCTACACCTTC.

The rearrangement links TRBV12-5 to TRBJ2-1; D possibly uses TRBD1 or TRBD2 (5 bases each). This CDR3 contains 15 residues. Trimming removed 2 bases at V and 5 bases at J, with 13 bases between. The germline V gene has CDR1 LGHNT and CDR2 FRNRAP. CDR3 sequence reads: CASGLTGHPNNEQFF. Here the CDR3 DNA reads TGTGCTAGTGGTTTGACGGGGCACCCGAACAATGAGCAGTTCTTC.

A remark on this clone: Other nucleotide sequences from this sample produce the same CDR3. This chain uses TRBV7-9 with TRBJ1-5; no reliable D call. Trimming removed 1 base from V and 4 bases from J, with 2 bases in between. CDR3 length: 12 amino acids. Germline-derived CDR1 and CDR2 are SEHNR and FQNEAQ (reference sequence). Here the CDR3 reads CASSLGNQPQHF. The DNA for the CDR3 is TGTGCCAGCAGCTTAGGGAATCAGCCCCAGCATTTT.

The chain carries TRBV5-6 and TRBJ2-1, with unresolved D. The V gene's germline CDR1 is SGHDT and CDR2 YYEEEE. This CDR3 contains 12 residues. Between the trimmed V and J ends, which lost 2 bases and 5 bases, there was a span of 5 bases. The CDR3 DNA reads as TGTGCCAGCAGCTTTATCAACAATGAGCAGTTCTTC. Translated: CASSFINNEQFF.

The chain couples TRBV28 to TRBJ1-2, with D possibly being TRBD1 (6 bases). V lost 7 bases, J lost 3 bases, and 12 bases lay in between. This CDR3 has 13 amino acids. Per the germline V gene, CDR1 is MDHEN and CDR2 is SYDVKM. The CDR3 DNA follows: TGTGCCAGCACCCTACAGGGTCACTATGGCTACACCTTC. This encodes CASTLQGHYGYTF.

The CDR3 DNA reads as TGTGCCAGCAGCCGGTCTTTAGGGACACTGAACACTGAAGCTTTCTTT. As protein: CASSRSLGTLNTEAFF. The chain recombines TRBV5-6 with TRBJ1-1, with D possibly being TRBD1 (6 bases). V was cut by 4 bases and J by 0 bases, with 16 bases left in between. CDR3 length: 16 amino acids. Germline V gene data show CDR1 as SGHDT and CDR2 as YYEEEE.

The chain employs TRBV5-6 and TRBJ1-6; D might be TRBD1 (6 bases). The V and J ends lost 3 bases and 6 bases respectively, with 13 bases between them. Germline loops: CDR1 SGHDT, CDR2 YYEEEE. CDR3 length equals 15 residues. The CDR3 loop reads CASSSTGTTNSPLHF. CDR3 DNA sequence: TGTGCCAGCAGCTCGACCGGGACAACTAATTCACCCCTCCACTTT.

V and J are TRBV9 and TRBJ2-5; D could derive from TRBD1 or TRBD2 (5 bases each). The germline CDR1 and CDR2 sequences are SGDLS and YYNGEE. The ends were cut back, 0 bases at V and 1 base at J, with 10 bases in the middle. The CDR3 spans 15 residues. The CDR3: CASSVASGPQETQYF. The CDR3, as DNA: TGTGCCAGCAGCGTAGCATCGGGGCCCCAAGAGACCCAGTACTTC.

V and J are TRBV7-9 and TRBJ2-1; D remains unclear. The germline V gene encodes CDR1 SEHNR and CDR2 FQNEAQ (reference sequence). The CDR3 has 12 residues. Between the trimmed V and J ends, which lost 8 bases and 5 bases, there was a span of 10 bases. CDR3 nucleotides: TGTGCCAGCCGGGTCGGCGACAATGAGCAGTTCTTC. This gives the protein CASRVGDNEQFF.

This chain connects TRBV5-1 to TRBJ1-2; D not certain. V lost 0 bases to trimming and J lost 6 bases, with 21 bases between them. The length of the CDR3 is 17 residues. Germline-derived CDR1 and CDR2 are SGHRS and YFSETQ. CDR3 loop: CASSLAIGPAGWDGYTF. DNA for the CDR3: TGCGCCAGCAGCTTGGCCATAGGACCAGCGGGGTGGGATGGCTACACCTTC.

A single count supports this clone. CDR3 loop: CASSQEGQASYEQYF. CDR3 DNA sequence: TGCGCCAGCAGCCAAGAAGGACAGGCCTCCTACGAGCAGTACTTC. The chain has TRBV4-1 and TRBJ2-7; 7 nucleotides match TRBD1. Per the germline V gene, CDR1 is MGHRA and CDR2 is YSYEKL. Trimming took 0 bases from V and 0 from J; bases not matched to a gene: 2. The CDR3 contains 15 residues.

This clone has just one count. This chain joins TRBV29-1 and TRBJ1-2, with 7 nucleotides matching TRBD1. Losses at the gene ends were 6 bases for V and 4 bases for J; bases not matched to a gene: 8. The CDR3 length is 13 residues. The germline V gene has CDR1 SQVTM and CDR2 ANQGSEA. The CDR3 DNA follows: TGCAGCGTGGTCGACAGGGTGGGCTATGGCTACACCTTC. Amino acid sequence: CSVVDRVGYGYTF. Full variable domain (outside the CDR3, taken from reference TRBV29-1 and TRBJ1-2): SAVISQKPSRDICQRGTSLTIQCQVDSQVTMMFWYRQQPGQSLTLIATANQGSEATYESGFVIDKFPISRPNLTFSTLTVSNMSPEDSSIYLCSVVDRVGYGYTFGSGTRLTVV.

In regard to this clone: The junction departs from the called germline gene at one end, perhaps through a read error. The rearrangement links TRBV4-1 to TRBJ2-7; D perhaps matches TRBD2 (5 bases). CDR1 and CDR2 from the germline V gene are MGHRA and YSYEKL. The CDR3 spans 16 residues. In DNA, the CDR3 is TGCGCCGGCAGCCCGGATAACGGACTCAACTCCTACGAGCAGTACTTC. Translated: CAGSPDNGLNSYEQYF.

The chain has TRBV4-1 and TRBJ1-1; TRBD1 might be the D (6 bases). V shed 1 base and J shed 2 bases, with 14 bases lying between them. The CDR3 contains 16 residues. Germline CDR1 is MGHRA and CDR2 is YSYEKL. CDR3 in DNA: TGCGCCAGCAGCCAAGTAAACACAGGGCCTAACACTGAAGCTTTCTTT. This codes for CASSQVNTGPNTEAFF.

The chain uses TRBV13 and TRBJ2-7, with D possibly matching TRBD2 (6 bases). Germline V gene lookup returns CDR1 PRHDT and CDR2 FYEKMQ (reference sequence). V dropped 1 base and J dropped 1 base, with 8 bases sitting between them. The CDR3 has 14 amino acids. CDR3 DNA: TGTGCCAGCAGCTTAGTTGGAGGGTCCTACGAGCAGTACTTC. Its protein is CASSLVGGSYEQYF. Variable domain in full (rest from reference TRBV13 and TRBJ2-7): AAGVIQSPRHLIKEKRETATLKCYPIPRHDTVYWYQQGPGQDPQFLISFYEKMQSDKGSIPDRFSAQQFSDYHSELNMSSLELGDSALYFCASSLVGGSYEQYFGPGTRLTVT.

V gene TRBV9 combines with J gene TRBJ2-1, with 11 bases matching TRBD2. Germline trimming cut 3 bases from V and 9 bases from J; bases unmatched to any gene: 8. The CDR3 runs to 15 residues. Germline lookup yields CDR1 SGDLS and CDR2 YYNGEE. The CDR3: CASSEGLAGDGEQFF. In DNA, the CDR3 is TGTGCCAGCAGCGAAGGACTAGCGGGCGATGGTGAGCAGTTCTTC.

This chain links TRBV6-5 with TRBJ2-7; the match to TRBD1 covers 8 bases. Germline CDR1 reads MNHEY; CDR2 reads SVGAGI. The V gene end was trimmed by 6 bases and the J gene end by 2 bases; junction bases not matched to a gene: 6. The CDR3 has 14 residues. The CDR3 region is CASSFTGGTYEQYF. In DNA form, the CDR3 reads TGTGCCAGCAGCTTTACAGGGGGAACCTACGAGCAGTACTTC.